This T cell receptor beta chain derives from a study of blood T cells in healthy people across ages. CDR1 SGHAT and CDR2 FQNNGV come from the germline V gene. V lost 5 bases, J lost 8 bases, and 12 bases lay in between. The CDR3 is made up of 12 amino acids. Through a sample-barcoded 5' primer and a J-beta primer mix, a second PCR was run for about 6 to 11 cycles. A single record per CDR3 protein comes from TCRdb applying MiXCR to the 5' RACE reads. The table has over a million distinct CDR3 sequences, less than 50% seen once. V usage is TRBV11-2 and J usage is TRBJ1-2; D ambiguous. Sequencing input: blood. The sequence was collected from a woman aged 55-70 years in good health. This CDR3 reads CASSLSLLGYTF. The CDR3 DNA reads TGTGCCAGCAGCCTGTCATTACTGGGCTACACCTTC.